A selection of T cell receptor beta chains follows, all from one sample in a study of neoadjuvant anti-PD-1 for oral cavity cancer. Produced via immunoSEQ multiplex PCR; TCRdb's table is partial and in-frame only. Of thousands of clones listed, 60% to 75% are singletons. Sequencing was performed on PBMCs, taken after nivolumab (anti-PD-1) treatment. These receptors were obtained from a person aged 40 to 85 with oral cavity squamous cell carcinoma. CDR3s include the opening cysteine and the closing phenylalanine or tryptophan. A clone size is listed for some rows: how often the clone was seen (once, few, many), or a class if it is expanded.

V gene	clone size	J gene	CDR3 protein
TRBV19	NA	TRBJ1-3	CASRRPGSSGNTIYF
TRBV6-1	few	TRBJ1-2	CASSEWAGRDGYTF
TRBV18	NA	TRBJ2-5	CASSPDQGARETQYF
TRBV5-1	NA	TRBJ2-5	CASSVRLAGQETQYF
TRBV10-3	once	TRBJ1-1	CAISEGGAGTEAFF
TRBV7-2	NA	TRBJ2-5	CASSLDGGVEETQYF
TRBV5-4	NA	TRBJ2-3	CASSPGTSGGRTTDTQYF
TRBV2	NA	TRBJ1-5	CASSGVVTGTYQPQHF
TRBV13	once	TRBJ2-7	CASSLTPGLAVSSYEQYF
TRBV21-1	NA	TRBJ2-7	CASSKAGDIIDGSYEQYF
TRBV27	NA	TRBJ2-2	CASGFGGPNTGELFF
TRBV5-6	NA	TRBJ2-3	CASSSPGLATDTQYF
TRBV19	NA	TRBJ2-5	CASKGEETQYF
TRBV7-8	NA	TRBJ1-6	CASSLGRGSNSPLHF
TRBV19	once	TRBJ2-3	CASSLGPRTDTQYF
TRBV5-1	NA	TRBJ2-2	CASSLDRVGGELFF
TRBV11-3	NA	TRBJ1-1	CASSPRTGLNTEAFF
TRBV7-2	NA	TRBJ2-1	CASSLVGGVNEQFF
TRBV5-6	NA	TRBJ2-3	CASSLAGGATDTQYF
TRBV7-2	few	TRBJ1-5	CASSLSGGQPQHF
TRBV7-2	once	TRBJ1-1	CASSLGLGGTAEAFF
TRBV9	few	TRBJ2-2	CASRRGGAGNTGELFF
TRBV14	NA	TRBJ1-4	CASSQVGQGLIGEKLFF
TRBV6-6	NA	TRBJ1-1	CASTDGTGGNTEAFF
TRBV7-9	NA	TRBJ1-1	CASSLRRAGEDTEAFF
TRBV6-5	NA	TRBJ1-5	CASSTGQEGQPQHF
TRBV2	once	TRBJ1-2	CANTYEGNYGYTF
TRBV6-6	few	TRBJ1-1	CASSPGQALTAFF
TRBV7-2	NA	TRBJ1-2	CASSSRTGNYGYTF
TRBV11-2	NA	TRBJ2-5	CASSRDRGRGETQYF
TRBV10-3	few	TRBJ2-1	CAISPPSGGYNEQFF
TRBV7-2	NA	TRBJ2-1	CASSLEAGEQFF
TRBV5-4	NA	TRBJ1-1	CASSGGGGTMMNTEAFF
TRBV4-2	NA	TRBJ2-3	CASSQDPGTGTDTQYF
TRBV28	few	TRBJ1-3	CASRLGLVGNTIYF
TRBV7-9	few	TRBJ1-4	CASSLALFGREKLFF
TRBV5-1	NA	TRBJ2-7	CASSLGQQGYEQYF
TRBV18	NA	TRBJ1-5	CASSQGEGNQPQHF
TRBV9	NA	TRBJ1-2	CASSISNYGYTF
TRBV7-3	NA	TRBJ2-2	CASSLHGGDSRGTGELFF
TRBV19	NA	TRBJ2-2	CASSPKPPRDRGKGGELFF
TRBV4-1	once	TRBJ1-2	CASSPDRGLYGYTF
TRBV7-9	NA	TRBJ1-1	CASSIRAKDTEAFF
TRBV4-3	once	TRBJ2-7	CASSQDPDRVSYEQYF